This is a list of T cell receptor beta chains from one sample in a study of shared clonotypes between healthy human individuals. Generated by immunoSEQ multiplex PCR, the TCRdb table keeps only in-frame clones and is missing some. The table includes under 1,900,000 clones, roughly 98.5% detected once. Sequencing input: naive CD4+ T cells sorted from blood. The receptor source for this set is a man aged 25-40 years in good health. Each CDR3 is given with its conserved first and last residue. Each record gives: CDR3 length, clone size, V gene, J gene, D gene, CDR3 protein, CDR3 DNA. The D gene is left open where the match is weak. Rows give clone size only sometimes, using once, few, many, or a class for an expanded clone.

len: 14; abundance: once; v_gene: TRBV19; j_gene: TRBJ1-5; d_gene: TRBD1; CDR3aa: CASSRDSNNQPQHF; CDR3nt: TGTGCCAGTAGTCGGGACAGCAACAATCAGCCCCAGCATTTT
len: 15; abundance: .; v_gene: TRBV6-4; j_gene: TRBJ2-7; d_gene: TRBD1; CDR3aa: CASSQTGDPGYEQYF; CDR3nt: TGTGCCAGCAGTCAGACAGGGGACCCGGGTTACGAGCAGTACTTC
len: 11; abundance: .; v_gene: TRBV2; j_gene: TRBJ2-2; d_gene: TRBD1; CDR3aa: CAGTGAGELFF; CDR3nt: TGTGCCGGGACAGGGGCCGGGGAGCTGTTTTTT
len: 16; abundance: .; v_gene: TRBV11-3; j_gene: TRBJ2-7; d_gene: TRBD1; CDR3aa: CASSLGTGQGTYEQYF; CDR3nt: TGTGCCAGCAGCTTAGGGACGGGACAGGGAACCTACGAGCAGTACTTC
len: 16; abundance: .; v_gene: TRBV28; j_gene: TRBJ2-7; d_gene: .; CDR3aa: CASSPSSLQGRYEQYF; CDR3nt: TGTGCCAGCAGTCCGTCATCTTTACAGGGACGCTACGAGCAGTACTTC
len: 13; abundance: .; v_gene: TRBV7-7; j_gene: TRBJ2-3; d_gene: .; CDR3aa: CASSLMIEDTQYF; CDR3nt: TGTGCTAGCAGCTTAATGATAGAAGATACGCAGTATTTT
len: 14; abundance: .; v_gene: TRBV6-1; j_gene: TRBJ2-7; d_gene: TRBD2; CDR3aa: CASSGTSGSYEQYF; CDR3nt: TGTGCCAGCAGTGGAACTAGCGGGAGCTACGAGCAGTACTTC
len: 16; abundance: .; v_gene: TRBV18; j_gene: TRBJ2-7; d_gene: .; CDR3aa: CASSPSLRDANYEQYF; CDR3nt: TGTGCCAGCTCACCATCCTTGCGAGATGCAAACTACGAGCAGTACTTC
len: 19; abundance: .; v_gene: TRBV11-2; j_gene: TRBJ2-1; d_gene: TRBD2; CDR3aa: CASSPGLAGPRSSYNEQFF; CDR3nt: TGTGCCAGCAGCCCCGGACTAGCGGGACCTAGGAGCTCCTACAATGAGCAGTTCTTC
len: 17; abundance: .; v_gene: TRBV7-2; j_gene: TRBJ2-1; d_gene: .; CDR3aa: CASSLGGVGTTLEKGFF; CDR3nt: TGTGCCAGCAGCTTAGGTGGAGTGGGGACAACCCTGGAAAAGGGGTTCTTC
len: 20; abundance: .; v_gene: TRBV10-3; j_gene: TRBJ2-1; d_gene: TRBD2; CDR3aa: CAISAWGGTSGRVLYNEQFF; CDR3nt: TGTGCCATCAGTGCGTGGGGCGGCACTAGCGGGAGAGTCTTATACAATGAGCAGTTCTTC
len: 16; abundance: .; v_gene: TRBV19; j_gene: TRBJ2-7; d_gene: .; CDR3aa: CASSTTGTGQPYEQYF; CDR3nt: TGTGCCAGTAGTACCACCGGGACTGGACAACCCTACGAGCAGTACTTC
len: 11; abundance: .; v_gene: TRBV28; j_gene: TRBJ2-5; d_gene: .; CDR3aa: CASGTQETQYF; CDR3nt: TGTGCCTCCGGGACCCAAGAGACCCAGTACTTC
len: 16; abundance: .; v_gene: TRBV9; j_gene: TRBJ2-7; d_gene: .; CDR3aa: CASSPTGASERGEQYF; CDR3nt: TGTGCCAGCAGCCCCACTGGGGCTAGCGAAAGAGGCGAGCAGTACTTC
len: 17; abundance: .; v_gene: TRBV14; j_gene: TRBJ2-1; d_gene: .; CDR3aa: CASSQDLGRSSYNEQFF; CDR3nt: TGTGCCAGCAGCCAAGATTTGGGACGCTCGTCCTACAATGAGCAGTTCTTC
len: 16; abundance: .; v_gene: TRBV12-2; j_gene: TRBJ1-5; d_gene: .; CDR3aa: CASRLLLQGDNQPQHF; CDR3nt: TGTGCAAGTCGCCTTCTTTTGCAGGGAGACAATCAGCCCCAGCATTTT
len: 16; abundance: .; v_gene: TRBV19; j_gene: TRBJ2-1; d_gene: TRBD2; CDR3aa: CASSSGLAGGMNEQFF; CDR3nt: TGTGCCAGTAGTTCTGGACTAGCGGGAGGGATGAATGAGCAGTTCTTC
len: 13; abundance: once; v_gene: TRBV5-4; j_gene: TRBJ2-3; d_gene: .; CDR3aa: CASSLDQTDTQYF; CDR3nt: TGTGCCAGCAGCCTGGACCAGACAGATACGCAGTATTTT
len: 15; abundance: .; v_gene: TRBV7-8; j_gene: TRBJ2-1; d_gene: .; CDR3aa: CASSFPTGSQNEQFF; CDR3nt: TGTGCCAGCAGCTTCCCGACAGGATCCCAAAATGAGCAGTTCTTC
len: 15; abundance: .; v_gene: TRBV7-2; j_gene: TRBJ1-5; d_gene: .; CDR3aa: CASSPARRGNQPQHF; CDR3nt: TGTGCCAGCAGCCCCGCGAGGAGGGGTAATCAGCCCCAGCATTTT
len: 14; abundance: few; v_gene: TRBV5-1; j_gene: TRBJ2-7; d_gene: TRBD1; CDR3aa: CASSLGTGAYEQYF; CDR3nt: TGCGCCAGCAGCTTGGGGACAGGGGCCTACGAGCAGTACTTC
len: 16; abundance: .; v_gene: TRBV4-1; j_gene: TRBJ1-1; d_gene: .; CDR3aa: CASSQDFGHPNTEAFF; CDR3nt: TGCGCCAGCAGCCAAGATTTCGGACACCCGAACACTGAAGCTTTCTTT
len: 18; abundance: .; v_gene: TRBV7-9; j_gene: TRBJ2-2; d_gene: TRBD2; CDR3aa: CASSLGRGLAVSTGELFF; CDR3nt: TGTGCCAGCAGCTTAGGGAGGGGACTAGCGGTATCCACCGGGGAGCTGTTTTTT
len: 18; abundance: .; v_gene: TRBV2; j_gene: TRBJ1-3; d_gene: .; CDR3aa: CASRYSEPSRARGNTIYF; CDR3nt: TGTGCCAGCCGATACTCCGAACCCTCCCGGGCACGGGGAAACACCATATATTTT
len: 15; abundance: .; v_gene: TRBV6-5; j_gene: TRBJ1-5; d_gene: .; CDR3aa: CASSPLLGRNQPQHF; CDR3nt: TGTGCCAGCAGTCCCCTTCTCGGGAGAAATCAGCCCCAGCATTTT
len: 13; abundance: .; v_gene: TRBV29-1; j_gene: TRBJ1-1; d_gene: .; CDR3aa: CSVSPVVGTEAFF; CDR3nt: TGCAGCGTCTCTCCCGTGGTGGGCACTGAAGCTTTCTTT
len: 14; abundance: once; v_gene: TRBV5-1; j_gene: TRBJ2-7; d_gene: .; CDR3aa: CASSFSANPHEQYF; CDR3nt: TGCGCCAGCAGCTTTTCAGCGAACCCCCACGAGCAGTACTTC
len: 14; abundance: .; v_gene: TRBV18; j_gene: TRBJ2-3; d_gene: .; CDR3aa: CASSRRESTDTQYF; CDR3nt: TGTGCCAGCTCTCGACGGGAGAGCACAGATACGCAGTATTTT
len: 14; abundance: few; v_gene: TRBV6-1; j_gene: TRBJ2-7; d_gene: .; CDR3aa: CASGLVAANYEQYF; CDR3nt: TGTGCCAGCGGCTTGGTAGCGGCCAACTACGAGCAGTACTTC
len: 13; abundance: .; v_gene: TRBV5-5; j_gene: TRBJ2-7; d_gene: .; CDR3aa: CASSFAGSYEQYF; CDR3nt: TGTGCCAGCAGCTTTGCGGGATCCTACGAGCAGTACTTC
len: 16; abundance: .; v_gene: TRBV5-4; j_gene: TRBJ2-5; d_gene: .; CDR3aa: CASSLAQLGLQETQYF; CDR3nt: TGTGCCAGCAGCTTAGCTCAACTGGGACTGCAAGAGACCCAGTACTTC
len: 15; abundance: .; v_gene: TRBV7-7; j_gene: TRBJ2-7; d_gene: .; CDR3aa: CASSSSTGRLGEQYF; CDR3nt: TGTGCCAGCAGCTCTAGTACAGGGCGGCTTGGCGAGCAGTACTTC
len: 16; abundance: .; v_gene: TRBV7-2; j_gene: TRBJ2-7; d_gene: TRBD1; CDR3aa: CASSLGQASHNYEQYF; CDR3nt: TGTGCCAGCAGCCTCGGACAGGCGTCCCACAACTACGAGCAGTACTTC
len: 16; abundance: once; v_gene: TRBV5-4; j_gene: TRBJ2-5; d_gene: TRBD2; CDR3aa: CASSRTAGGPLETQYF; CDR3nt: TGTGCCAGCAGCCGAACAGCGGGAGGGCCTCTAGAGACCCAGTACTTC
len: 13; abundance: once; v_gene: TRBV18; j_gene: TRBJ2-1; d_gene: TRBD2; CDR3aa: CASSNTAGRELFF; CDR3nt: TGTGCCAGCTCAAACACGGCTGGGCGGGAGCTGTTCTTC
len: 17; abundance: .; v_gene: TRBV27; j_gene: TRBJ2-3; d_gene: TRBD2; CDR3aa: CASSYLGLAGVEDTQYF; CDR3nt: TGTGCCAGCAGTTACCTGGGACTAGCGGGAGTTGAAGATACGCAGTATTTT
len: 15; abundance: .; v_gene: TRBV2; j_gene: TRBJ2-1; d_gene: TRBD2; CDR3aa: CASRDSGRARNEQFF; CDR3nt: TGTGCCAGTAGAGATAGCGGGAGGGCCCGGAATGAGCAGTTCTTC
len: 14; abundance: .; v_gene: TRBV28; j_gene: TRBJ1-5; d_gene: .; CDR3aa: CASRPPDGNQPQHF; CDR3nt: TGTGCCAGCAGACCTCCGGATGGAAATCAGCCCCAGCATTTT
len: 14; abundance: .; v_gene: TRBV6-1; j_gene: TRBJ2-7; d_gene: .; CDR3aa: CASSVLDVAYEQYF; CDR3nt: TGTGCCAGCAGTGTTCTGGACGTAGCCTACGAGCAGTACTTC
len: 13; abundance: .; v_gene: TRBV2; j_gene: TRBJ1-5; d_gene: TRBD1; CDR3aa: CASSEQGDQPQHF; CDR3nt: TGTGCCAGCAGTGAGCAGGGGGATCAGCCCCAGCATTTT
len: 14; abundance: .; v_gene: TRBV7-8; j_gene: TRBJ1-5; d_gene: .; CDR3aa: CASSFPGGNQPQHF; CDR3nt: TGTGCCAGCAGCTTCCCTGGGGGCAATCAGCCCCAGCATTTT
len: 13; abundance: .; v_gene: TRBV11-2; j_gene: TRBJ2-3; d_gene: .; CDR3aa: CASSRRGKDTQYF; CDR3nt: TGTGCCAGCAGCCGCCGGGGGAAAGATACGCAGTATTTT
len: 14; abundance: once; v_gene: TRBV9; j_gene: TRBJ2-3; d_gene: .; CDR3aa: CASSVAGASDTQYF; CDR3nt: TGTGCCAGCAGCGTAGCGGGGGCCTCAGATACGCAGTATTTT
len: 13; abundance: .; v_gene: TRBV5-1; j_gene: TRBJ2-7; d_gene: TRBD2; CDR3aa: CASSGGTSNEQYF; CDR3nt: TGCGCCAGCAGCGGCGGGACTAGCAACGAGCAGTACTTC
len: 15; abundance: .; v_gene: TRBV19; j_gene: TRBJ2-2; d_gene: TRBD2; CDR3aa: CASSTPSGNTGELFF; CDR3nt: TGTGCCAGTAGCACCCCTAGCGGGAACACCGGGGAGCTGTTTTTT
len: 17; abundance: .; v_gene: TRBV5-1; j_gene: TRBJ2-1; d_gene: .; CDR3aa: CASSLGGGSPNYNEQFF; CDR3nt: TGCGCCAGCAGCTTAGGGGGCGGGAGCCCAAACTACAATGAGCAGTTCTTC
len: 14; abundance: .; v_gene: TRBV14; j_gene: TRBJ2-1; d_gene: TRBD1; CDR3aa: CASSQVTGANEQFF; CDR3nt: TGTGCCAGCAGCCAGGTAACAGGGGCGAATGAGCAGTTCTTC
len: 15; abundance: .; v_gene: TRBV10-3; j_gene: TRBJ2-5; d_gene: TRBD1; CDR3aa: CAISDWGQGGETQYF; CDR3nt: TGTGCCATCAGTGATTGGGGACAGGGGGGTGAGACCCAGTACTTC